This T cell receptor beta chain was recorded in a study of memory CD4+ T cells and cytomegalovirus serostatus (dated by TCRdb to between 2018 and 2021). For the wider study: The approximately 35 healthy Belgian adults in the cohort included 9 who were CMV seropositive and 24 who were CMV seronegative. To replicate a published TCR-based CMV serostatus classifier, the researchers sequenced the CD4+ memory TCRbeta repertoires of a Belgian cohort whose cytomegalovirus serostatus was known. Broader findings and caveats from the paper: CMV serostatus prediction reached a median bootstrapped AUC of 0.95 with the original framework and 0.91 with a US-trained random forest. The results were interpreted as suggesting that the CMV-associated TCR signature is largely present in the CD4+ memory repertoire. On the Belgian cohort, the classifier based on the original framework reached a median bootstrapped AUC of 0.95, with a 95% CI of 0.76-1.00. Only CD4+CD45RO+ memory cells were sequenced, in contrast to the original study, in which naive and memory CD4+ and CD8+ populations were covered. Of fewer than 200 previously reported CMV-associated TCRbeta sequences, 67 appeared in the CD4+ memory repertoires, each in one to five individuals.

This clone has more than one count but fewer than ten. This receptor's antigen is unknown. Base qualities are not recorded, but no much larger clone differs from it by a single base. Genomic DNA was extracted from sorted cells with the Quick-DNA Microprep Kit. TCRbeta DNA was amplified with the immunoSEQ hsTCRbeta kit following the manufacturer's protocol. An Illumina MiSeq instrument was used to sequence the TCRbeta libraries. The source study handled its data this way. Removing out-of-frame sequences left 2,204,828 distinct TCRbeta sequences, an average of approximately 65,000 per individual. Two values were used to score each individual: the count of 164 previously reported CMV-associated TCRbeta sequences and the total count of productive distinct TCRbeta sequences. A beta-binomial model was reimplemented in Python, and scikit-learn random forests with default parameters were trained on US cohort data. Classifier performance on the Belgian cohort was summarized as median AUC with percentile confidence intervals over 10,000 bootstrap iterations. TCRdb provides this immuneACCESS table in a form limited to in-frame rearrangements. Some clones are lacking; in checked studies, under half of them reflect an unresolved V gene, and why the rest are absent is not known. The V and J calls and clone size were taken over from that table, and D and trimming were inferred from the DNA. The sample table records tens of thousands of clones; around 78% of these occur just once. The ten largest clones take up less than 1% of the sample.

Single viable CD3+CD4+CD8-CD45RO+ cells were sorted as memory CD4+ T cells on a FACSAria II. CMV serostatus was determined with a Roche Elecsys assay detecting serum IgG against CMV pp150, pp28, p38 and p52. Once the samples were thawed, total CD4+ T cells were enriched through positive selection using CD4 magnetic microbeads. The samples came from a separate study whose specific focus was interrogating the CD4+ T cell memory repertoire. Peripheral blood mononuclear cells were isolated and cryopreserved according to standard operating procedures, and serum was stored at -80 degrees C. CD3-PerCP (BW264/56), CD4-APC (RPA-T4), CD45RO-PE (UCHT1) and CD8-Pacific Orange (3B5) antibodies were used for staining, and non-viable cells were excluded with Sytox blue. From the cysteine through the phenylalanine, the CDR3 covers 12 amino acids. CDR3 DNA is the only sequence kept; it has 36 bases, read in frame from the first base. The V end loses 5 bases and the J end loses 3 bases, and a stretch of 8 bases separates them. The CDR1 and CDR2 encoded by the germline V gene are SNHLY and FYNNEI.

The material sequenced was memory CD4+ T cells from blood. The TCR originated in an adult in good health and CMV-seronegative. The chain was built from TRBV2 and TRBJ2-7, with the D gene not clear enough to name. The DNA sequence is given as TGTGCCAGCAGTCCCCTAATCTACGAGCAGTACTTC. It specifies CASSPLIYEQYF.